This T cell receptor (beta chain) was sequenced in a study of T cells in Graves' hyperthyroidism and ophthalmopathy. Overall study findings and caveats: Ophthalmopathy and stable hyperthyroidism were told apart by a 13 V-J model. Most clonotypes that expanded in the thyroid above 0.001 also showed up in blood. Progression to ophthalmopathy was predicted a median of 6.5 months early.

Of note for this clonotype: Antigen: not known. A junction boundary mismatches the germline segment, possibly from a read error.

Template material for amplifying TCR beta CDR3 regions consisted of RNA transcripts. HTBI primers were used for first-round RT-PCR of the TCR CDR3. TCRdb itself ran the multiplex PCR reads through MiXCR, one entry per CDR3 protein. This table has under 750,000 distinct CDR3 sequences, 18% appearing once. This CDR3 spans 14 amino acids. Germline-derived CDR1 and CDR2 are LNHDA and SQIVND (reference sequence). J is TRBJ2-1 and V is TRBV19, with D possibly matching TRBD1 (6 bases). Sequenced material: blood. The source is a woman in her forties or fifties with Graves' hyperthyroidism that later progressed to Graves' ophthalmopathy. The CDR3 here is CANSLGTLGDEQFF. The CDR3 DNA reads as TGTGCCAATAGTCTCGGGACACTGGGGGATGAGCAGTTCTTC.